Following are 21 T cell receptor beta chains from one sample sequenced in a study of technical replicates of blood from a handful of donors. Profiling relied on immunoSEQ multiplex PCR, and the TCRdb table lists in-frame clones only, not all of them. The sample holds under 85,000 clones, 80% to 95% seen once. Sequenced: T cells isolated from PBMCs. The receptors derive from a human donor in good health. Some clones in this sample may be carry-over from other donors' samples.

The chain combines TRBV27 with TRBJ2-5; TRBD1 matches at 8 bases. CDR1 is MNHEY and CDR2 is SMNVEV in the germline V gene (reference sequence). This CDR3 comprises 14 residues. With 8 bases clipped from V and 5 bases from J, the junction kept 10 bases outside the gene matches. The CDR3 DNA reads as TGTGCCAGCGGCCCCCCGACAGGGGTGGAGACCCAGTACTTC. Its translation: CASGPPTGVETQYF.

The chain uses TRBV27 and TRBJ1-1; TRBD1 might be the D (5 bases). V was clipped by 2 bases and J by 1 base, with 11 bases between them. The germline gives CDR1 MNHEY, CDR2 SMNVEV (reference sequence). This CDR3 has 15 residues. CDR3 DNA: TGTGCCAGCAGTTTAACTCAGGGAGGGAACACTGAAGCTTTCTTT. It encodes CASSLTQGGNTEAFF.

V and J are TRBV5-1 and TRBJ2-7; 7 nucleotides line up with TRBD1. The CDR3 sequence is 14 residues long. Trimming took 1 base from V and 4 from J; bases not matched to a gene: 5. Germline lookup yields CDR1 SGHRS and CDR2 YFSETQ. The CDR3 DNA reads TGCGCCAGCAGCTTGCATCCAGGGGGATACGAGCAGTACTTC. Translating it yields CASSLHPGGYEQYF.

The CDR3 here is CACALTEQYF. DNA of the CDR3: TGTGCCTGCGCCTTAACAGAGCAGTACTTC. V usage is TRBV30 and J usage is TRBJ2-7; D ambiguous. CDR3 size: 10 residues. With 6 bases removed from V and 7 bases from J, the gap between germline ends came to 10 bases. Germline CDR1 reads GTSNPN; CDR2 reads SVGIG (reference sequence).

The CDR3 loop reads CASSKGTSGDNEQFF. For the CDR3, the DNA is TGTGCCAGCAGCAAGGGGACTAGCGGTGACAATGAGCAGTTCTTC. This chain joins TRBV7-6 and TRBJ2-1, with 11 bases aligning to TRBD2. The CDR3 has 15 amino acids. Germline V gene data show CDR1 as SGHVS and CDR2 as FNYEAQ. J lost 5 bases, V lost 5 bases, and 5 bases had no gene match.

V gene TRBV29-1 combines with J gene TRBJ2-2, with 7 nucleotides matching TRBD2. CDR3 length: 14 residues. Per the germline V gene, CDR1 is SQVTM and CDR2 is ANQGSEA. Germline trimming cut 2 bases from V and 3 bases from J; bases unmatched to any gene: 3. The CDR3 loop is CSVEIGGDTGELFF. In DNA, the CDR3 is TGCAGCGTTGAAATTGGGGGGGACACCGGGGAGCTGTTTTTT.

The V call is TRBV29-1, the J call TRBJ1-5, with 7 bases matching TRBD1. V lost 6 bases to trimming and J lost 3 bases; unmatched junction nucleotides: 5. This CDR3 has 13 residues. Per the germline V gene, CDR1 is SQVTM and CDR2 is ANQGSEA. CDR3 in amino acids: CSVGGQSNQPQHF. Written as DNA, the CDR3 is TGCAGCGTCGGGGGACAGTCCAATCAGCCCCAGCATTTT.

This clone was observed once. This chain links TRBV7-3 with TRBJ2-1, with 7 bases matching TRBD2. The V gene end was trimmed by 1 base and the J gene end by 5 bases; junction bases not matched to a gene: 5. The CDR3 consists of 15 residues. The V gene's germline CDR1 is SGHTA and CDR2 FQGTGA. CDR3 nucleotides: TGTGCCAGCAGCTTAATGCCTAGCGGTAACAATGAGCAGTTCTTC. It encodes CASSLMPSGNNEQFF.

The rearrangement uses TRBV5-1 and TRBJ2-7; D remains unclear. CDR1 and CDR2 (germline): SGHRS, YFSETQ. The V gene lost 0 bases and the J gene lost 3 bases, with 7 bases spanning the gap. The CDR3 is 13 amino acids. The CDR3 region has the DNA TGCGCCAGCAGCTTGGGGCCTCTCTACGAGCAGTACTTC. It encodes CASSLGPLYEQYF.

V is TRBV4-1 and J is TRBJ2-5, with TRBD2 matching over 11 bases. The CDR3 has 15 residues. The J segment lost 1 base and the V segment lost 4 bases, leaving 2 bases of the junction unmatched. Germline V gene data show CDR1 as MGHRA and CDR2 as YSYEKL. CDR3 coding DNA: TGCGCCAGCAGCCTTCTAGCGGGAGGCCAAGAGACCCAGTACTTC. Its protein is CASSLLAGGQETQYF.

This clone was seen more than once but under ten times. V usage is TRBV4-3 and J usage is TRBJ2-6; 7 bases are shared with TRBD2. Germline V gene sequence: CDR1 LGHNA, CDR2 YSLEER. The CDR3 is 17 amino acids. The V gene end was trimmed by 1 base and the J gene end by 3 bases; junction bases not matched to a gene: 6. The CDR3 DNA reads as TGCGCCAGCAGCCAAGGGGCGGGAGTTGGTGGGGCCAACGTCCTGACTTTC. Its translation: CASSQGAGVGGANVLTF.

The table lists this clone with a count of one. V gene TRBV19 combines with J gene TRBJ1-2, with a tentative D call TRBD1 (6 bases). Germline CDR1 reads LNHDA; CDR2 reads SQIVND (reference sequence). The CDR3 is 10 amino acids. Trimming removed 10 bases at V and 7 bases at J, with 10 bases between. Here the CDR3 reads CATKGGGYTF. CDR3 DNA sequence: TGTGCCACCAAAGGGGGTGGCTACACCTTC.

This chain joins TRBV2 and TRBJ2-1; 9 bases align to TRBD2. The CDR3 contains 20 residues. Germline trimming cut 3 bases from V and 2 bases from J; bases unmatched to any gene: 17. The germline gives CDR1 SNHLY, CDR2 FYNNEI. CDR3 in amino acids: CASSDWLRGREGITYNEQFF. The DNA of the CDR3 is TGTGCCAGCAGTGATTGGTTGCGCGGGAGGGAAGGTATTACCTACAATGAGCAGTTCTTC.

CDR3 region: CASSYEETNEKLFF. The CDR3 DNA is TGTGCCAGCAGTTACGAGGAAACTAATGAAAAACTGTTTTTT. The chain couples TRBV6-5 to TRBJ1-4; D is unclear. This CDR3 is 14 amino acids long. Germline V gene sequence: CDR1 MNHEY, CDR2 SVGAGI. V shed 2 bases and J shed 1 base, with 5 bases lying between them.

V usage is TRBV5-1 and J usage is TRBJ1-4; D is uncertain. The ends were cut back, 0 bases at V and 4 bases at J, with 7 bases in the middle. Per the germline V gene, CDR1 is SGHRS and CDR2 is YFSETQ. The CDR3 length is 14 residues. CDR3 coding DNA: TGCGCCAGCAGCTTGGAAGAGAATAATGAAAAACTGTTTTTT. This encodes CASSLEENNEKLFF.

The chain is built from TRBV7-3 and TRBJ1-1; D is possibly TRBD1 (5 bases). Germline CDR1 reads SGHTA; CDR2 reads FQGTGA. The CDR3 has 13 residues. Between the trimmed V and J ends, which lost 2 bases and 1 base, there was a span of 5 bases. CDR3 nucleotide sequence: TGTGCCAGCAGCTTACAGGGGAACACTGAAGCTTTCTTT. Residues: CASSLQGNTEAFF. Together with reference TRBV7-3 and TRBJ1-1, the CDR3 gives the full variable domain: GAGVSQTPSNKVTEKGKYVELRCDPISGHTALYWYRQSLGQGPEFLIYFQGTGAADDSGLPNDRFFAVRPEGSVSTLKIQRTERGDSAVYLCASSLQGNTEAFFGQGTRLTVV.

The DNA for the CDR3 is TGTGCCAGCAGTTTTGAGGGGGATTATCAGCCCCAGCATTTT. This gives the protein CASSFEGDYQPQHF. The rearrangement links TRBV28 to TRBJ1-5, with D tentatively TRBD1 (6 bases). V lost 3 bases to trimming and J lost 5 bases, with 11 bases between them. The germline CDR1 and CDR2 sequences are MDHEN and SYDVKM. The CDR3 has 14 residues.

This rearrangement joins TRBV5-1 to TRBJ1-1; 7 bases match TRBD1. This CDR3 has 15 residues. V shed 0 bases, J shed 5 bases, and the junction held 7 bases outside the gene matches. Germline V gene data show CDR1 as SGHRS and CDR2 as YFSETQ. Here the CDR3 DNA reads TGCGCCAGCAGCTTGGATCTGACAGGGAGAACTGAAGCTTTCTTT. Amino acid sequence: CASSLDLTGRTEAFF.

The V call is TRBV5-8, the J call TRBJ2-1; D gene uncertain. Germline V CDR1 and CDR2: SGHTS, YDEGEE. The V end was cut by 0 bases, the J end by 2 bases, with 6 bases between. The CDR3 runs to 14 residues. The CDR3 reads CASSLGQPYNEQFF. The CDR3 nucleotides read TGTGCCAGCAGCTTGGGACAACCCTACAATGAGCAGTTCTTC.

This chain links TRBV29-1 with TRBJ2-7, with 9 bases matching TRBD1. Germline lookup yields CDR1 SQVTM and CDR2 ANQGSEA. V dropped 7 bases and J dropped 3; count of bases not matched to a gene: 7. The CDR3 has 13 amino acids. Written as DNA, the CDR3 is TGCAGCGCCCGAGGGGGACAGGGCTACGAGCAGTACTTC. Translating it yields CSARGGQGYEQYF.

The chain carries TRBV6-6 and TRBJ2-5; tentatively, D is TRBD2 (5 bases). The CDR3 spans 15 residues. Deletions cut 5 bases from V and 1 base from J, with 14 bases between. Germline values: CDR1 MNHNY, CDR2 SVGAGI (reference sequence). The CDR3 DNA follows: TGTGCCAGCAGTCTCGGCGGGTGGAGCCAAGAGACCCAGTACTTC. Amino acids: CASSLGGWSQETQYF.